This entry concerns a single TCR delta chain. What it binds is unknown. This entry is derived from a study of human gamma delta and Vdelta1 T cells. Study-wide points: Polyclonal Delta One T cells reportedly showed broad cytotoxic targeting of acute myeloid leukemia.

TCRdb reprocessed the PCR reads using CATT. The data hold several thousand delta-chain clones, with about 43% observed a single time. Germline loops: CDR1 TSWWSYY, CDR2 QGS. The CDR3 covers 26 residues. V gave up 1 base and J gave up 3 bases; unmatched junction bases: 33. The origin of this receptor is a human donor in good health. The rearrangement uses TRDV1 and TRDJ1, with TRDD3 matching 12 bases. Source material: Vdelta1 gamma-delta T cells from blood grown in culture (DOT cells). CDR3 nucleotides: TGTGCTCTTGGGGAACGCATCCGCCTTCCGATGAAACGGGAATCGTCTGGGGGATACGCTGCCGATAAACTCATCTTT. Encoded protein: CALGERIRLPMKRESSGGYAADKLIF.